A single sample gave rise to the 23 T cell receptor beta chains below, sequenced in a study of T cell responses to AZD1222 COVID-19 vaccine. Produced via immunoSEQ multiplex PCR; TCRdb's table is partial and in-frame only. The sample carries roughly 72,000 clones, 85% recorded once. Sequencing used peripheral blood, obtained on day 0 of AZD1222 vaccination. Receptors originate from an adult in good health.

The rearrangement links TRBV14 to TRBJ2-1; D might be TRBD1 (5 bases). This CDR3 has 18 residues. Germline CDR1 is SGHDN and CDR2 is FVKESK. Deletions cut 0 bases from V and 4 bases from J, with 19 bases between. In DNA, the CDR3 is TGTGCCAGCAGCCAAGATAGTATGGCTGGGGCTAATTACAATGAGCAGTTCTTC. Amino acids: CASSQDSMAGANYNEQFF.

The genes are TRBV6-1 and TRBJ1-3, with D unclear. The CDR3 is 18 residues long. CDR1 is MNHNS and CDR2 is SASEGT in the germline V gene. Trimming removed 3 bases at V and 0 bases at J, with 18 bases between. The CDR3 protein is CASSDLSPPWLSGNTIYF. CDR3 nucleotide sequence: TGTGCCAGCAGTGACCTGAGCCCACCGTGGCTCTCTGGAAACACCATATATTTT.

The chain joins TRBV24-1 to TRBJ2-3; D call uncertain. V gave up 3 bases and J gave up 1 base, with 10 bases separating them. Germline V gene lookup returns CDR1 KGHDR and CDR2 SFDVKD. The CDR3 contains 15 residues. The DNA of the CDR3 is TGTGCCACCAGTGATCGACGAATCGGCACAGATACGCAGTATTTT. It encodes CATSDRRIGTDTQYF.

V gene TRBV11-2 combines with J gene TRBJ2-2; D gene uncertain. V dropped 8 bases and J dropped 5 bases, with 12 bases sitting between them. CDR1 is SGHAT, CDR2 FQNNGV, per germline. The CDR3 extends over 13 amino acids. In DNA, the CDR3 is TGTGCCAGCCGAAAAGGCTTTACCGGGGAGCTGTTTTTT. Protein sequence: CASRKGFTGELFF. The entire variable domain, with the rest obtained from reference TRBV11-2 and TRBJ2-2, is as follows: EAGVAQSPRYKIIEKRQSVAFWCNPISGHATLYWYQQILGQGPKLLIQFQNNGVVDDSQLPKDRFSAERLKGVDSTLKIQPAKLEDSAVYLCASRKGFTGELFFGEGSRLTVL.

The chain recombines TRBV10-1 with TRBJ2-1, with D hard to call. CDR1 WNHNN and CDR2 SYGVQD come from the germline V gene (reference sequence). The ends were cut back, 3 bases at V and 1 base at J, with 7 bases in the middle. This CDR3 has 14 amino acids. CDR3 bases: TGCGCCAGCAGTGACACTAATTCCTACAATGAGCAGTTCTTC. It yields the protein CASSDTNSYNEQFF.

This sequence joins TRBV6-5 and TRBJ1-3; D unresolved. Trimming pared 8 bases from V and 3 bases from J, leaving 11 bases between. The CDR3 has 13 residues. Germline V lookup: CDR1 MNHEY, CDR2 SVGAGI. The CDR3 bases are TGTGCCAGCTCAAAGTATGGTGGAAACACCATATATTTT. Amino acid sequence: CASSKYGGNTIYF.

The rearrangement links TRBV11-3 to TRBJ2-3; D may be TRBD2 (6 bases). Germline V lookup: CDR1 SGHNT, CDR2 YENEEA. The CDR3 length is 14 residues. Between the trimmed V and J ends, which lost 5 bases and 4 bases, there was a span of 13 bases. The CDR3 nucleotides are TGTGCCAGCAGCGTCAGGTGGGGGGCAGATACGCAGTATTTT. Translated: CASSVRWGADTQYF.

This chain connects TRBV5-4 to TRBJ1-1, with D unresolved. The V gene's germline CDR1 is SGHNT and CDR2 YYREEE (reference sequence). V lost 7 bases to trimming and J lost 3 bases, with 13 bases between them. This CDR3 contains 13 residues. The CDR3 DNA reads TGTGCCAGCCGGATGGCCTCCTACACTGAAGCTTTCTTT. Translation: CASRMASYTEAFF.

This clone was seen just once. The J gene is TRBJ1-1, the V gene TRBV28; D may be TRBD1 (5 bases). V lost 6 bases and J 11 bases, leaving 22 bases between the germline ends. This CDR3 is built from 14 residues. Germline loops: CDR1 MDHEN, CDR2 SYDVKM. In nucleotides, the CDR3 is TGTGCCAGCAGCGCCCGGGAAGGGGCGAATAGGGCTTTCTTT. Its translation is CASSAREGANRAFF.

V is TRBV13 and J is TRBJ2-4; D is perhaps TRBD1 (5 bases). V was trimmed by 5 bases and J by 3 bases, leaving 17 bases between them. The CDR3 runs 16 residues. Germline values: CDR1 PRHDT, CDR2 FYEKMQ (reference sequence). CDR3 nucleotide sequence: TGTGCCAGCAGCCGAGCAGGGCAGCAAAACAAAAACATTCAGTACTTC. It is translated as CASSRAGQQNKNIQYF.

This clone was observed a handful of times. The chain uses TRBV30 and TRBJ1-2; possibly TRBD1 for D (6 bases). Deletions cut 8 bases from V and 0 bases from J, with 10 bases between. Looked up from germline, CDR1 is GTSNPN and CDR2 is SVGIG (reference sequence). This CDR3 comprises 12 residues. The CDR3 coding sequence is TGTGCCCTTGGACAGTCTAACTATGGCTACACCTTC. This translates into CALGQSNYGYTF.

V usage is TRBV11-1 and J usage is TRBJ2-5, with D unresolved. There are 14 residues in the CDR3. V was pared by 7 bases and J by 1 base, with 13 bases between. Germline V gives CDR1 SGHAT, CDR2 FQDESV (reference sequence). The CDR3 reads CASNDFFSQETQYF. The CDR3 DNA reads TGTGCCAGCAACGATTTTTTTAGCCAAGAGACCCAGTACTTC.

The chain is built from TRBV5-1 and TRBJ1-1, with D perhaps TRBD1 (6 bases). Germline assignment: CDR1 SGHRS and CDR2 YFSETQ. The CDR3 is 14 amino acids. V dropped 2 bases and J dropped 1 base, with 9 bases sitting between them. The CDR3 nucleotides are TGCGCCAGCAGCTTACCGGGACAGAACACTGAAGCTTTCTTT. Residues: CASSLPGQNTEAFF.

The V call is TRBV6-5, the J call TRBJ1-3; no definite D call. V lost 6 bases, J lost 8 bases, and 17 bases lay in between. Germline CDR1 reads MNHEY; CDR2 reads SVGAGI. The CDR3 is 14 amino acids. The CDR3 region has the DNA TGTGCCAGCAGCCGCCCTGGAATGCGGGACACCATATATTTT. Protein sequence: CASSRPGMRDTIYF.

This rearrangement joins TRBV19 to TRBJ2-7; TRBD1 aligns across 9 bases. With 5 bases clipped from V and 0 bases from J, the junction kept 2 bases outside the gene matches. Germline lookup yields CDR1 LNHDA and CDR2 SQIVND (reference sequence). This CDR3 is 14 amino acids long. This CDR3 reads CASSWDRVSYEQYF. CDR3 nucleotide sequence: TGTGCCAGTAGTTGGGACAGGGTCTCCTACGAGCAGTACTTC. The full variable domain, its missing parts supplied by reference TRBV19 and TRBJ2-7, is DGGITQSPKYLFRKEGQNVTLSCEQNLNHDAMYWYRQDPGQGLRLIYYSQIVNDFQKGDIAEGYSVSREKKESFPLTVTSAQKNPTAFYLCASSWDRVSYEQYFGPGTRLTVT.

J is TRBJ2-7 and V is TRBV18, with 10 bases that match TRBD2. CDR1 is KGHSH, CDR2 LQKENI, per germline. The V gene end was trimmed by 3 bases and the J gene end by 5 bases; junction bases not matched to a gene: 10. The CDR3 is 16 residues long. This chain's CDR3 is CASSPLASGRTDEQYF. Written as DNA, the CDR3 is TGTGCCAGCTCACCGCTGGCTAGCGGGAGAACGGACGAGCAGTACTTC. The complete variable domain, with remaining parts taken from reference TRBV18 and TRBJ2-7, reads NAGVMQNPRHLVRRRGQEARLRCSPMKGHSHVYWYRQLPEEGLKFMVYLQKENIIDESGMPKERFSAEFPKEGPSILRIQQVVRGDSAAYFCASSPLASGRTDEQYFGPGTRLTVT.

In this sample, this clone turned up once. Germline and junction disagree at one end, which may indicate a read error. The chain has TRBV23-1 and TRBJ2-7, with TRBD1 matching over 7 bases. TRBV23-1 is designated an ORF whose function remains uncertain. This CDR3 region has 13 residues. The CDR3 nucleotides read TGCGCCAGCAGTCAATCTCAGACAGGGTCCCCCTTCTTC. This gives the protein CASSQSQTGSPFF.

CDR3 DNA: TGTGCCAGCAGTGAACGGGGGGCCGATTCACCCCTCCACTTT. It encodes CASSERGADSPLHF. The genes are TRBV6-1 and TRBJ1-6, with a weak D call TRBD1 (6 bases). Germline V gene sequence: CDR1 MNHNS, CDR2 SASEGT. The CDR3 has 14 residues. Trimming stripped 2 bases from V and 8 bases from J, with 10 bases between.

The J gene is TRBJ1-3, the V gene TRBV5-1; D ambiguous. The germline V and J ends were trimmed by 5 bases and 0 bases, with 15 bases remaining between them. Germline assignment: CDR1 SGHRS and CDR2 YFSETQ. The CDR3 runs to 16 residues. The CDR3 region has the DNA TGCGCCAGCAGGAGAGTAAACCCAATCTCTGGAAACACCATATATTTT. Protein: CASRRVNPISGNTIYF.

This rearrangement joins TRBV4-1 to TRBJ2-3, with 10 bases that match TRBD2. Trimming removed 1 base from V and 4 bases from J; junction bases left unmatched: 8. Germline loops: CDR1 MGHRA, CDR2 YSYEKL. The CDR3 loop spans 17 amino acids. CDR3 region: CASSQGPSGGWADTQYF. Written as DNA, the CDR3 is TGCGCCAGCAGCCAAGGGCCTAGCGGGGGTTGGGCAGATACGCAGTATTTT.

The V gene is TRBV5-1, the J gene TRBJ2-2; D unclear. This CDR3 contains 14 residues. V dropped 4 bases and J dropped 3 bases, with 10 bases sitting between them. Per the germline V gene, CDR1 is SGHRS and CDR2 is YFSETQ. This CDR3 is CASSQQTHTGELFF. The CDR3, as DNA: TGCGCCAGCAGCCAGCAGACTCACACCGGGGAGCTGTTTTTT.

The chain carries TRBV7-8 and TRBJ2-5; perhaps TRBD2 as D (5 bases). Germline V gene sequence: CDR1 SGHVS, CDR2 FQNEAQ. The CDR3 has 15 residues. Trimming removed 4 bases from V and 4 bases from J, with 16 bases in between. This CDR3 reads CASSSLIGGGETQYF. The CDR3 coding sequence is TGTGCCAGCAGCTCCCTTATCGGAGGCGGAGAGACCCAGTACTTC.

This sequence joins TRBV2 and TRBJ2-7; D perhaps matches TRBD1 (5 bases). The germline V gene has CDR1 SNHLY and CDR2 FYNNEI. The CDR3 runs 14 residues. The ends were cut back, 9 bases at V and 1 base at J, with 16 bases in the middle. This CDR3 is CASRNRYTSYEQYF. CDR3 in DNA: TGTGCCAGTAGAAACAGGTATACGTCCTACGAGCAGTACTTC.